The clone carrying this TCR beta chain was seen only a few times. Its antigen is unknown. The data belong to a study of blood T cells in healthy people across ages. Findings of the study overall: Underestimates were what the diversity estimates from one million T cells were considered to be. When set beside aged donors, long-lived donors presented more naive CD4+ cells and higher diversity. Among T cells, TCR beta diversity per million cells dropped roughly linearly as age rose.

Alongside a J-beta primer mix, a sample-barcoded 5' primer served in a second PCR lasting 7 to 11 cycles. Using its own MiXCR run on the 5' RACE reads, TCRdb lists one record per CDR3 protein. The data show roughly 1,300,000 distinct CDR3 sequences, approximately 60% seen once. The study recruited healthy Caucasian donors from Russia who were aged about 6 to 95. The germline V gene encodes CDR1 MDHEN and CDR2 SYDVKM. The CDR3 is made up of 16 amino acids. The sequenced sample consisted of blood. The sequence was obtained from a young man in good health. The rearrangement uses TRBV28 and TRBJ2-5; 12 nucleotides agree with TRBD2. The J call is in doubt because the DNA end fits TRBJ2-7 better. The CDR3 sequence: CASSISLAGGIYEQYF. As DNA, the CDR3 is TGTGCCAGCAGTATATCCCTAGCGGGGGGGATCTACGAGCAGTACTTC.